The TCR beta chain described here comes from a study of blood T cells in healthy people across ages. Primed by a sample-barcoded 5' primer and a J-beta primer mix, a second PCR proceeded for roughly 6 to 12 cycles. A template-switch adaptor that had 12 random nucleotides put a tag on each cDNA molecule. A minimum of 3 million CDR3-containing paired-end reads was obtained for each sample. MiXCR was run by TCRdb on the 5' RACE reads, yielding one entry per CDR3 protein. The sample holds approximately 800,000 distinct CDR3 sequences; about half are singletons and the top ten take about a sixth. With each sample, at least 5 micrograms of total RNA were extracted. The germline V gene has CDR1 SQVTM and CDR2 ANQGSEA. Trimming cost V 0 bases and J 9 bases, with 20 bases left between them. This CDR3 is 15 amino acids long.

The rearrangement uses TRBV29-1 and TRBJ2-5, with D maybe TRBD2 (5 bases). This sequence was found in a man at least 80 years old in good health. The specimen was blood. CDR3 coding DNA: TGCAGCGTTGAAGATGGCCAGGCTCGGGGTGGGCCCCAGTACTTC. Its protein product is CSVEDGQARGGPQYF.